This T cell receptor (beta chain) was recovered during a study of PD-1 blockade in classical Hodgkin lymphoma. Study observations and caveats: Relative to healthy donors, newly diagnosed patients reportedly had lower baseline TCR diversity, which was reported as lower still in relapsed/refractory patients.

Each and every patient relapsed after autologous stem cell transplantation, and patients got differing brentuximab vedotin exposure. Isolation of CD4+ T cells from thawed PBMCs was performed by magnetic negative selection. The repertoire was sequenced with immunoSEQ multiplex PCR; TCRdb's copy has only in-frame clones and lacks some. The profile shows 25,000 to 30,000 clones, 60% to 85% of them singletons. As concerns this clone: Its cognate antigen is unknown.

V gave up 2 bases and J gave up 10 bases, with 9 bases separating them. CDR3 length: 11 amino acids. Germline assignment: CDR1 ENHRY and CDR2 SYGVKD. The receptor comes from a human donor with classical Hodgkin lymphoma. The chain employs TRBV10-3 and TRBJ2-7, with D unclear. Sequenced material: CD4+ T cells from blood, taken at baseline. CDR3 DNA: TGTGCCATCAGTGAGGTGGAACTTCAGTACTTC. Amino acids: CAISEVELQYF.